This T cell receptor beta chain was sequenced during a study of T cells in Graves' hyperthyroidism and ophthalmopathy. Amplification of TCR beta CDR3 regions was performed using RNA transcripts as template. First-round RT-PCR of the TCR CDR3 relied on the HTBI primer set. TCRdb called the multiplex PCR reads again in MiXCR, with one record for every CDR3 protein. Here the sample spans roughly 350,000 distinct CDR3 sequences, roughly 15% being singletons. This clonotype showed up many times. CDR1 is MDHEN and CDR2 is SYDVKM in the germline V gene. Trimming removed 3 bases at V and 2 bases at J, with 11 bases between. CDR3 size: 16 residues.

The chain combines TRBV28 with TRBJ2-6; D not certain. The TCR was taken from a young woman with Graves' ophthalmopathy. Material for sequencing was blood. The CDR3: CASSLTVPTGANVLTF. CDR3 in DNA: TGTGCCAGCAGTTTGACGGTCCCTACTGGGGCCAACGTCCTGACTTTC.